The clone carrying this TCR beta chain was picked up many times. From germline, CDR1 is MDHEN and CDR2 SYDVKM. Germline trimming cut 6 bases from V and 5 bases from J; bases unmatched to any gene: 3. The CDR3 loop spans 12 amino acids. This entry is derived from a study of blood T cells in healthy people across ages. Sample-barcoded 5' priming and a J-beta primer mix drove a second PCR of about 6 to 12 cycles. MiXCR, run by TCRdb on the 5' RACE reads, gives a single entry per CDR3 protein. The sample lists 1.8 million or so distinct CDR3 sequences; 35% to 50% were seen once. The sequencing input was blood. The source of this sequence is a human donor in good health. J is TRBJ2-5 and V is TRBV28, with 7 bases fitting TRBD2. CDR3 sequence reads: CASSWGGETQYF. The CDR3 DNA reads TGTGCCAGCAGCTGGGGGGGGGAGACCCAGTACTTC.